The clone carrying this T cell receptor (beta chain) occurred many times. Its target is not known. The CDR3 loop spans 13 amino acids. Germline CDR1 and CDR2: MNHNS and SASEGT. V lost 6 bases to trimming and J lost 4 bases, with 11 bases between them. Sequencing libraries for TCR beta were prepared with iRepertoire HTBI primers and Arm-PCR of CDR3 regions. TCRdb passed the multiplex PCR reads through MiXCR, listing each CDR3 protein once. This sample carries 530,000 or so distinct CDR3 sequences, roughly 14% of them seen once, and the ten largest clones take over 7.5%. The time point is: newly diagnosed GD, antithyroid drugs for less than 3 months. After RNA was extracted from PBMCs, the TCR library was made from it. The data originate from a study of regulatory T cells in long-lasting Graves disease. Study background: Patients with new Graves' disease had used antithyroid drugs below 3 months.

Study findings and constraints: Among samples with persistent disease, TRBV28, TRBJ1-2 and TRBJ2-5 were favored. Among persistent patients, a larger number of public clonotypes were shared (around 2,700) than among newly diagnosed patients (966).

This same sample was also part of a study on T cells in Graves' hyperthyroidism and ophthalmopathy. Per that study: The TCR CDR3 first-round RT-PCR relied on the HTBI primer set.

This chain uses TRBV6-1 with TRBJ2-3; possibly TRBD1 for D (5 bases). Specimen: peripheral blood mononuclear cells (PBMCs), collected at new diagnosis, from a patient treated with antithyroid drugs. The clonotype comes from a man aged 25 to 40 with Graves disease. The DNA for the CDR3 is TGTGCCAGCAGAGTAGGGGCATCAGATACGCAGTATTTT. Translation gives CASRVGASDTQYF.